This T cell receptor beta chain was documented in a study of T-cell reconstitution after alpha-beta-depleted transplantation in children. Study-wide points: Some patients' high day-60 TCRbeta diversity was traced to surviving recipient T cells and thymic progenitors. After transplant, at about two months, alpha-beta T cells were reportedly derived from several hundred expanded graft clones.

There are many counts of this clonotype. Its specificity is not known. Unique molecular identifiers featured in how the TCRbeta library was prepared. TCRdb re-called the PCR reads through MiXCR, storing one row per CDR3 protein. Counted here are roughly 280,000 distinct CDR3 sequences, around a tenth occurring once; the ten biggest clones make up about 25%. V dropped 3 bases and J dropped 5; count of bases not matched to a gene: 5. This CDR3 has 15 residues. From germline, CDR1 is DFQATT and CDR2 SNEGSKA (reference sequence). This chain links TRBV20-1 with TRBJ2-3; 13 nucleotides match TRBD2. This TCR came from a male patient aged 2-10 years who had a stem cell transplant for chronic granulomatous disease, so the T cells may come from the graft donor. Sample: peripheral blood, taken 180 days after TCRalphabeta/CD19-depleted stem cell transplant. CDR3 amino acids: CSASTSGRAGDTQYF. In nucleotides, the CDR3 is TGCAGTGCTAGCACTAGCGGGAGGGCCGGAGATACGCAGTATTTT.